This paragraph reports one T cell receptor (beta chain). Its antigen is as yet unknown. The sample originates from a study of response to subunit inactivated influenza vaccine. General observations from the study: New T cells are recruited in small numbers by each seasonal influenza vaccination, according to the authors' suggestion.

TCRdb fed the RT-PCR reads into MiXCR, producing one record per CDR3 protein. The table lists around 300,000 distinct CDR3 sequences, 22% of them singletons. This specimen was PBMCs from blood, taken less than 22 months after vaccination. The receptor's source is a man aged 50 to 69 who received an inactivated influenza vaccine.

In nucleotides, the CDR3 is TGTGCCAGCAGCTTGAGACCGACCGCGAACACCGGGGAGCTGTTTTTT. Its protein product is CASSLRPTANTGELFF. The rearrangement joins TRBV11-1 to TRBJ2-2; no definite D call. The germline V gene has CDR1 SGHAT and CDR2 FQDESV (reference sequence). The CDR3 is 16 amino acids. V was clipped by 3 bases and J by 0 bases, with 11 bases between them.